This T cell receptor (beta chain) emerged from a study of blood T cells in healthy people across ages. Per the germline V gene, CDR1 is SQVTM and CDR2 is ANQGSEA. The length of the CDR3 is 12 residues. V was shortened by 7 bases and J by 3 bases, with 12 bases between the two germline ends. Study-wide results and caveats: Per million T cells, TCR beta diversity dropped about linearly as age rose. Strong correlation linked observed beta diversity and percent naive T cells.

A second PCR, run for roughly 6 to 11 cycles, used a sample-barcoded 5' primer plus a J-beta primer mix. MiXCR, run by TCRdb on the 5' RACE reads, gives a single entry per CDR3 protein. This sample has some 930,000 distinct CDR3 sequences; roughly 29% occur once, and the top ten carry roughly 10%. Concerning this clonotype: Its antigen is as yet unknown. This sequence may be a read error, since a much larger clone differs from it by one base.

These same data were also listed under a study on T cells of mothers and their children. In that study: A slight, non-significant increase in overlap was found for related mother-child pairs relative to unrelated pairs.

The clonotype was recovered from a middle-aged woman in good health. The chain is built from TRBV29-1 and TRBJ1-2, with a possible D match to TRBD1 (5 bases). The source material was blood. The CDR3 region has the DNA TGCAGCGCCGCGGGGGGGGACTATGGCTACACCTTC. Protein sequence: CSAAGGDYGYTF.